This is a list of T cell receptor beta chains from one sample in a study of response to subunit inactivated influenza vaccine. TCRdb re-called the RT-PCR reads with MiXCR, one entry per CDR3 protein. The sample holds over 400,000 distinct CDR3 sequences, 11% seen once. The specimen was PBMCs from blood, collected roughly 45 days after vaccination. The receptors shown here come from a man in his fifties who received an inactivated influenza vaccine. The CDR3 runs from the conserved cysteine through the conserved F or W. The order of the fields is clone size, J gene, V gene, D gene, CDR3 protein, CDR3 DNA. The D gene is left open where the match is weak. The listing skips clone size in some rows; elsewhere it reads once, few, many or a size class.

many,TRBJ1-1,TRBV12-3/TRBV12-4,-,CASQEMNTEAFF,TGTGCCAGCCAGGAAATGAACACTGAAGCTTTCTTT
few,TRBJ1-1,TRBV5-6,-,CASSQTTGLNTEAFF,TGTGCCAGCAGCCAAACGACAGGTTTGAACACTGAAGCTTTCTTT
-,TRBJ2-3,TRBV29-1,-,CSVARDTQYF,TGCAGCGTAGCCCGAGATACGCAGTATTTT
many,TRBJ2-1,TRBV24-1,TRBD1,CATSGGHNEQFF,TGTGCCACCTCAGGGGGCCACAATGAGCAGTTCTTC
-,TRBJ1-3,TRBV7-2,-,CASSTGENTIYF,TGTGCCAGCAGCACAGGAGAAAACACCATATATTTT
-,TRBJ2-2,TRBV7-6,TRBD2,CASSRTSGGQNTGELFF,TGTGCCAGCAGCCGGACTAGCGGGGGGCAGAACACCGGGGAGCTGTTTTTT
-,TRBJ2-3,TRBV11-1,TRBD1,CASSPKHPGQGGHGTDTQYF,TGTGCCAGCAGCCCCAAGCACCCGGGACAGGGGGGCCACGGGACAGATACGCAGTATTTT
many,TRBJ2-3,TRBV28,TRBD2,CASSPRLAGTDTQYF,TGTGCCAGCAGTCCGAGACTAGCGGGGACAGATACGCAGTATTTT
many,TRBJ2-5,TRBV5-5,-,CASSFYTEETQYF,TGTGCCAGCAGCTTCTACACAGAAGAGACCCAGTACTTC
few,TRBJ1-1,TRBV6-2/TRBV6-3,-,CASRNLQGRYTEAFF,TGTGCCAGCAGAAACCTACAGGGCCGATACACTGAAGCTTTCTTT
few,TRBJ1-5,TRBV28,-,CASSSNLGYQPQHF,TGTGCCAGCAGTTCAAACTTGGGTTATCAGCCCCAGCATTTT
few,TRBJ2-3,TRBV20-1,TRBD1,CSGVQGAGDTQYF,TGCAGTGGGGTACAGGGGGCTGGAGATACGCAGTATTTT
many,TRBJ2-1,TRBV18,TRBD2,CASSAESGTTYNEQFF,TGTGCCAGCTCAGCAGAGTCCGGGACTACCTACAATGAGCAGTTCTTC
-,TRBJ2-7,TRBV7-9,TRBD1,CASSLVGTGGTYYEQYF,TGTGCCAGCAGCTTAGTAGGGACAGGGGGAACCTACTACGAGCAGTACTTC
many,TRBJ2-2,TRBV11-2,TRBD1,CASSSGTVGPGELFF,TGTGCCAGCAGCAGTGGGACAGTCGGTCCCGGGGAGCTGTTTTTT
few,TRBJ2-7,TRBV9,-,CASSVGDKNYEQYF,TGTGCCAGCAGCGTAGGAGACAAAAACTACGAGCAGTACTTC
-,TRBJ1-2,TRBV28,TRBD1,CASSPGQGDGYTF,TGTGCCAGCAGCCCGGGACAGGGGGATGGCTACACCTTC
-,TRBJ2-2,TRBV9,-,CASSVEPPPAGLTGELFF,TGTGCCAGCAGCGTAGAGCCCCCTCCGGCAGGATTAACCGGGGAGCTGTTTTTT
few,TRBJ2-2,TRBV24-1,-,CATSRRSAGRGELFF,TGTGCCACCAGTCGCCGTTCTGCAGGGCGGGGGGAGCTGTTTTTT
few,TRBJ1-1,TRBV29-1,-,CSVWTALNTEAFF,TGCAGCGTCTGGACAGCCCTGAACACTGAAGCTTTCTTT
many,TRBJ2-3,TRBV5-1,-,CASSPTEGGDTQYF,TGCGCCAGCAGCCCGACTGAAGGGGGAGATACGCAGTATTTT
-,TRBJ2-7,TRBV18,-,CASSLETGTKSYEQYF,TGTGCCAGCTCGCTGGAGACCGGGACAAAATCCTACGAGCAGTACTTC
few,TRBJ1-1,TRBV7-9,-,CASSQGRRRIDTEAFF,TGTGCCAGCAGCCAGGGACGCCGGAGGATAGACACTGAAGCTTTCTTT
-,TRBJ2-1,TRBV12-3/TRBV12-4,TRBD2,CASSFHAKPGSSGGPYNEQFF,TGTGCCAGCAGTTTCCACGCAAAACCCGGATCTAGCGGGGGGCCGTACAATGAGCAGTTCTTC
-,TRBJ2-5,TRBV4-2,TRBD2,CASSQEEGLVQETQYF,TGTGCCAGCAGCCAAGAAGAGGGACTAGTCCAAGAGACCCAGTACTTC
-,TRBJ2-2,TRBV7-9,-,CASSLLFRQMNTGELFF,TGTGCCAGCAGCTTATTGTTCCGGCAGATGAACACCGGGGAGCTGTTTTTT
-,TRBJ2-5,TRBV24-1,-,CATSSLYQETQYF,TGTGCCACCAGCTCCTTATATCAAGAGACCCAGTACTTC
many,TRBJ1-2,TRBV12-3/TRBV12-4,TRBD1,CASSPGTGDGYTF,TGTGCCAGCAGTCCAGGGACAGGGGACGGCTACACCTTC
-,TRBJ2-5,TRBV12-3/TRBV12-4,TRBD1,CASRTRDSSLQETQYF,TGTGCCAGCAGGACAAGGGACAGCTCCCTCCAAGAGACCCAGTACTTC
-,TRBJ2-7,TRBV12-3/TRBV12-4,-,CASSPLGGNYEQYF,TGTGCCAGCAGTCCGCTCGGCGGGAACTACGAGCAGTACTTC
few,TRBJ1-1,TRBV5-1,TRBD1,CASSFQGYSTGGTEAFF,TGCGCCAGCAGCTTTCAAGGTTACTCAACAGGGGGCACTGAAGCTTTCTTT
-,TRBJ2-7,TRBV10-3,-,CAISAGTSFSYEQYF,TGTGCCATCAGTGCCGGGACATCCTTCTCCTACGAGCAGTACTTC
-,TRBJ1-6,TRBV5-5,-,CASNLLENPTSYNSPLHF,TGTGCCAGCAACCTATTAGAGAACCCGACCTCCTATAATTCACCCCTCCACTTT
-,TRBJ1-1,TRBV20-1,-,CSARDRQNTEAFF,TGCAGTGCTAGAGACAGACAGAACACTGAAGCTTTCTTT
few,TRBJ2-7,TRBV4-2,TRBD2,CASSQASSGGGSYEQYF,TGTGCCAGCAGCCAAGCCTCTAGCGGGGGGGGCTCCTACGAGCAGTACTTC
few,TRBJ2-5,TRBV28,-,CASSYGPQETQYF,TGTGCCAGCAGCTACGGCCCCCAAGAGACCCAGTACTTC
many,TRBJ2-3,TRBV10-3,TRBD1,CAISGQGTDTQYF,TGTGCCATCAGCGGACAGGGCACAGATACGCAGTATTTT